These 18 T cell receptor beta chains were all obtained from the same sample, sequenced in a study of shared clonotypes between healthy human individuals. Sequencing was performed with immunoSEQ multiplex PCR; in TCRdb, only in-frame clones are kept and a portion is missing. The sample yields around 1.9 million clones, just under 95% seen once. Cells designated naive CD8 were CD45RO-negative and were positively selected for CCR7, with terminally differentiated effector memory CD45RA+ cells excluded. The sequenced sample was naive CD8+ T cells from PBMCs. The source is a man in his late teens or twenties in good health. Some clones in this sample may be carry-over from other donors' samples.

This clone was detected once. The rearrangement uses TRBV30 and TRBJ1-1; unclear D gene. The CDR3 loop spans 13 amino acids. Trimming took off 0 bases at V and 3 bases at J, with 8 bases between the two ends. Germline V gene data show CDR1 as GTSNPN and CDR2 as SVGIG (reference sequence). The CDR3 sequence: CAWSVLWDTEAFF. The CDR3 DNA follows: TGTGCCTGGAGTGTACTCTGGGACACTGAAGCTTTCTTT.

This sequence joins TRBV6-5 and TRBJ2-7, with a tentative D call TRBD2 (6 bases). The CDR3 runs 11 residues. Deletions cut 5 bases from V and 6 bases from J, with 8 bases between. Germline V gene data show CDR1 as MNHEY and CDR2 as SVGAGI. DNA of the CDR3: TGTGCCAGCAGTATGGGGGGCGAGCAGTACTTC. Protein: CASSMGGEQYF.

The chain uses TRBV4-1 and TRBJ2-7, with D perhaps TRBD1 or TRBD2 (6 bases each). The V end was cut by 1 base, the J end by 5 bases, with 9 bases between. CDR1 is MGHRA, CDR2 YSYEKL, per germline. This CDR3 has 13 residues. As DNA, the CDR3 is TGCGCCAGCAGCCAAGTAGGGGGGAACGAGCAGTACTTC. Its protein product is CASSQVGGNEQYF.

The chain's CDR3 is CASSLSASGVTEAFF. The CDR3, as DNA: TGTGCCAGCAGCTTAAGTGCCTCCGGGGTGACTGAAGCTTTCTTT. The chain carries TRBV7-3 and TRBJ1-1; D is undetermined. From germline, CDR1 is SGHTA and CDR2 FQGTGA. Trimming stripped 1 base from V and 5 bases from J, with 14 bases between. The CDR3 runs 15 residues. Looking up the rest from reference TRBV7-3 and TRBJ1-1 gives the full variable domain: GAGVSQTPSNKVTEKGKYVELRCDPISGHTALYWYRQSLGQGPEFLIYFQGTGAADDSGLPNDRFFAVRPEGSVSTLKIQRTERGDSAVYLCASSLSASGVTEAFFGQGTRLTVV.

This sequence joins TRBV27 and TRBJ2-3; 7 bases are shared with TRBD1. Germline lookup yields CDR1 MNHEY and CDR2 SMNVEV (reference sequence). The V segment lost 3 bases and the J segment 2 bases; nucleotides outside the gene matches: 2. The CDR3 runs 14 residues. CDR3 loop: CASSFTGATDTQYF. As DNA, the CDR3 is TGTGCCAGCAGTTTTACAGGGGCCACAGATACGCAGTATTTT.

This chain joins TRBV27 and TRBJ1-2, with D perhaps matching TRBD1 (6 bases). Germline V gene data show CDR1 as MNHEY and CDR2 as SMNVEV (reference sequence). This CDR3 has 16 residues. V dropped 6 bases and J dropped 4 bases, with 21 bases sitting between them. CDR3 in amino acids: CASSQSEGVLSYGYTF. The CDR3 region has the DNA TGTGCCAGCAGCCAATCTGAGGGGGTTCTTAGCTATGGCTACACCTTC.

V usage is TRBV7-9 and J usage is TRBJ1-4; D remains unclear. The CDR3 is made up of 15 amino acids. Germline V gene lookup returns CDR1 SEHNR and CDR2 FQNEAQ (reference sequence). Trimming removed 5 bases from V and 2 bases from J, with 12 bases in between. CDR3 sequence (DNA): TGTGCCAGCAGCCCCCCCTTAGCTACTAATGAAAAACTGTTTTTT. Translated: CASSPPLATNEKLFF.

CDR3 DNA: TGTGCCAGCAGTTTAACCCAGGTCTATGCTCGGACCGGGGAGCTGTTTTTT. This gives the protein CASSLTQVYARTGELFF. The chain recombines TRBV27 with TRBJ2-2, with no clear D. The ends were cut back, 2 bases at V and 5 bases at J, with 18 bases in the middle. CDR1 is MNHEY and CDR2 is SMNVEV in the germline V gene (reference sequence). The CDR3 has 17 amino acids.

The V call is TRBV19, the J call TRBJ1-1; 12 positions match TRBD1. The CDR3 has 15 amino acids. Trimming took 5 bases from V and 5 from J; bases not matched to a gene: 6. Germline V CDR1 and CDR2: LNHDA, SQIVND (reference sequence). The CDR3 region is CASSWGTGGTTEAFF. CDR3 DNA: TGTGCCAGTAGTTGGGGGACAGGGGGCACAACTGAAGCTTTCTTT.

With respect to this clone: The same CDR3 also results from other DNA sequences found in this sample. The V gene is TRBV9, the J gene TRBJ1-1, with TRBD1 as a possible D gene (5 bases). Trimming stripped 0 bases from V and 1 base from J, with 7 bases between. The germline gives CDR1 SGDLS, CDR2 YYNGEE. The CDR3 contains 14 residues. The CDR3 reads CASSVEGQNTEAFF. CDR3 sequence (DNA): TGTGCCAGCAGCGTAGAGGGGCAGAACACTGAAGCTTTCTTT.

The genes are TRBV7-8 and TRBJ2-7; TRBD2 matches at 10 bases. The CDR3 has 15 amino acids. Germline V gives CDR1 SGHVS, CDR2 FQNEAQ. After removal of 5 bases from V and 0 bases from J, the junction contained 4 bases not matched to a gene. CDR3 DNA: TGTGCCAGCAGCCCGACTAGCGGGCCCTCCTACGAGCAGTACTTC. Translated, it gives CASSPTSGPSYEQYF.

CDR3 sequence reads: CASSLGLAGQETQYF. The CDR3 nucleotides are TGTGCCAGCAGCTTGGGACTAGCGGGTCAAGAGACCCAGTACTTC. The rearrangement joins TRBV5-6 to TRBJ2-5, with 10 bases that match TRBD2. The junction had 1 base not matched to a gene; V was cut back by 0 bases and J by 2 bases. This CDR3 spans 15 amino acids. The germline V gene encodes CDR1 SGHDT and CDR2 YYEEEE. Full variable domain (rest looked up from reference TRBV5-6 and TRBJ2-5): DAGVTQSPTHLIKTRGQQVTLRCSPKSGHDTVSWYQQALGQGPQFIFQYYEEEERQRGNFPDRFSGHQFPNYSSELNVNALLLGDSALYLCASSLGLAGQETQYFGPGTRLLVL.

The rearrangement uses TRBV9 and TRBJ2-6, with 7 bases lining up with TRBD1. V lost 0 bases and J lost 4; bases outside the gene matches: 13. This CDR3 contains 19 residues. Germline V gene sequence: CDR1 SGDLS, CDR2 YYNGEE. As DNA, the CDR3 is TGTGCCAGCAGCGTAGCGTCAGGGGGACGCTCGGGCGGGGCCAACGTCCTGACTTTC. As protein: CASSVASGGRSGGANVLTF.

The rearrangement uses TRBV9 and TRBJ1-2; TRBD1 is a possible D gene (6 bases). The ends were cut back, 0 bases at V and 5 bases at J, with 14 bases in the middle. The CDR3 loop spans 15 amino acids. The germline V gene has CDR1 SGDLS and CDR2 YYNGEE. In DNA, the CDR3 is TGTGCCAGCAGCGTAGCCGGGGGCGCGACGTATGGCTACACCTTC. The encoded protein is CASSVAGGATYGYTF.

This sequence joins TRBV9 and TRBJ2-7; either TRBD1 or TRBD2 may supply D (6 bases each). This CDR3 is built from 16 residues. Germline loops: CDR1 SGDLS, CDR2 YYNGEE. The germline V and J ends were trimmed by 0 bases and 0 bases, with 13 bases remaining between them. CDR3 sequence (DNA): TGTGCCAGCAGCGTAGGGTCGGGGGCCCTCTCCTACGAGCAGTACTTC. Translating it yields CASSVGSGALSYEQYF.

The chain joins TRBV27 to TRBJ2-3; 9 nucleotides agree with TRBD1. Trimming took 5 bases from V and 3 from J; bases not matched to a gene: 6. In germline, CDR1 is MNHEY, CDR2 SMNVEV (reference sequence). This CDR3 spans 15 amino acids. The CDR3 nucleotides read TGTGCCAGCAGTCTAGGACAGGGGTGGACAGATACGCAGTATTTT. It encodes CASSLGQGWTDTQYF.

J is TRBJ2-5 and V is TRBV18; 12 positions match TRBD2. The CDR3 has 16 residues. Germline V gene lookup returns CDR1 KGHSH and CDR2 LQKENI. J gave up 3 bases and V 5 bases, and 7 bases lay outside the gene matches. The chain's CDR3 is CASSSGLAGIEETQYF. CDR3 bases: TGTGCCAGCTCATCCGGACTAGCGGGAATAGAAGAGACCCAGTACTTC.

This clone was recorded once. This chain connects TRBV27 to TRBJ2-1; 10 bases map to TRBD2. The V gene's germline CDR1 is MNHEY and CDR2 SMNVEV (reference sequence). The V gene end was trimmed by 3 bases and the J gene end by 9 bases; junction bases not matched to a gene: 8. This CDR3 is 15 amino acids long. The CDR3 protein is CASSFSLAGESEQFF. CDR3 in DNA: TGTGCCAGCAGTTTCTCTCTAGCGGGAGAAAGTGAGCAGTTCTTC.